This T cell receptor beta chain was observed in a study of shared clonotypes between healthy human individuals. Overall study context: Aged between 18 and 49, the donors were two women and a few men. Study outcomes and limitations: What limited the represented genetic and exposure-history diversity was the small number of donors.

The CDR3 spans 14 residues. CDR1 is MGHRA, CDR2 YSYEKL, per germline. V lost 3 bases and J 5 bases, leaving 13 bases between the germline ends. A roughly 200 ng quantity of DNA, 30,000 to 35,000 T cell genomes, went into the sorted-subset replicate PCRs. Produced via immunoSEQ multiplex PCR; TCRdb's table is partial and in-frame only. The sample lists about 1.1 million clones; roughly 80% were seen once. As concerns this clone: Its target is unknown.

The clonotype originates from a young man in good health. Some clones in this sample may be carry-over from other donors' samples. The chain employs TRBV4-1 and TRBJ1-2; D is possibly TRBD1 (5 bases). Sequencing was performed on memory CD4+ T cells from PBMCs. Subset meaning: CD45RA-negative fraction. CDR3 amino acids: CASSQVTAPYGYTF. CDR3 bases: TGCGCCAGCAGCCAGGTGACAGCTCCTTATGGCTACACCTTC.